This TCR beta chain was documented in a study of T cell responses to AZD1222 COVID-19 vaccine. Whole-study findings and limits: Only a handful of AZD1222 recipients, roughly six in all, had baseline seropositivity. The CD4 TCRs associated with vaccination extended across spike and predominated at 160-218 and 743-854.

The CDR3 runs 13 residues. CDR1 and CDR2 (germline): SGDLS, YYNGEE. The V gene lost 0 bases and the J gene lost 1 base, with 4 bases spanning the gap. This clone was counted a single time. As yet, its antigen is unknown. Other nucleotide sequences from this sample produce the same CDR3. Profiled with immunoSEQ multiplex PCR; TCRdb holds only in-frame clones, not every one. Of approximately 94,000 clones listed, 70% to 90% are singletons. The chain joins TRBV9 to TRBJ1-1; no clear D gene. The specimen was peripheral blood, collected on day 0 of MenACWY control vaccination. This clonotype was sampled from an adult in good health. The CDR3 region has the DNA TGTGCCAGCAGCGTAGTCCAGAACACTGAAGCTTTCTTT. Translated, it gives CASSVVQNTEAFF.